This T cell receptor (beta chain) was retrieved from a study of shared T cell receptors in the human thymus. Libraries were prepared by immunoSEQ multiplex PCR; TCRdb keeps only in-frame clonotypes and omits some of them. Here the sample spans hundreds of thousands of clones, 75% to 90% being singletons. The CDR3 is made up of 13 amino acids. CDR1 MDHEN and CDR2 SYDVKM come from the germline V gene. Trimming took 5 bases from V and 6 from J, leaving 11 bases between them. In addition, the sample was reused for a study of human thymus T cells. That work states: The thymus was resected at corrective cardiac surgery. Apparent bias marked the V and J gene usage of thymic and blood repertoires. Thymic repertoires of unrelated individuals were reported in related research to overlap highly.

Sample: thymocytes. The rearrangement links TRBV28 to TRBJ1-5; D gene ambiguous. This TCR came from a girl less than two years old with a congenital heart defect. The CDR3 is CASSPPEGQPQHF. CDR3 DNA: TGTGCCAGCAGTCCGCCCGAGGGTCAGCCCCAGCATTTT.